Detailed here is one T cell receptor beta chain. Antigen unknown. Each gene name is a mouse one. The read ends 1 residue before the CDR3 terminus; that terminus is restored from the germline J gene. Some clones are missing from TCRdb's copy, which holds only in-frame ones; the method was immunoSEQ multiplex PCR. The sample contains roughly 8,100 clones, 37% of which appear only once. The data originate from a study of tissue T cells after allogeneic stem cell transplantation. Study-wide points: Tissue-detected TCR repertoire was only partly captured by blood and spleen T cells. Anatomically similar tissues had similar TCR repertoires within each patient. Motif-based clustering found tissue-specific repertoire signatures shared across patients, though few clones were shared.

Time point specified: mouse harvest day 14 after allogeneic transplant. The graft held 10^6 splenic CD5+ T cells and 10^7 T-cell-depleted bone marrow cells. B6 (H2b) cells into BALB/c (H2d) mice; tissues taken at day 7 or 14. Germline trimming cut 6 bases from V and 2 bases from J; bases unmatched to any gene: 11. This CDR3 has 16 residues. The germline gives CDR1 KGHPV, CDR2 FQNQEV (reference sequence). The sequencing input was skin. The chain joins TRBV26 to TRBJ2-5, with 7 bases fitting TRBD2. This TCR was sampled from a female BALB/c mouse given C57BL/6 T cells with graft-versus-host disease after an allogeneic hematopoietic cell transplant. The part of the CDR3 DNA that was read is TGTGCCAGCAGACCAGACTGGGATGAAGGCCAAGACACCCAGTAC. This codes for CASRPDWDEGQDTQY. The whole CDR3 protein reads CASRPDWDEGQDTQYF. The full variable domain, rest sourced from reference TRBV26 and TRBJ2-5, is NSKVIQTPRYLVKGQGQKAKMRCIPEKGHPVVFWYQQNKNNEFKFLINFQNQEVLQQIDMTEKRFSAECPSNSPCSLEIQSSEAGDSALYLCASRPDWDEGQDTQYFGPGTRLLVL.